This T cell receptor beta chain was found in a study of T cells after yellow fever vaccination. Broader study findings: For sorted memory subsets on day 0, almost all vaccine-responding clonotypes were undetectable. It was the secondary response that reached its peak faster, day 5 versus 15, but it was weaker.

Germline V lookup: CDR1 SGDLS, CDR2 YYNGEE. The CDR3 runs 14 residues. V lost 2 bases and J 0 bases, leaving 7 bases between the germline ends. MiXCR, run by TCRdb on the 5' RACE reads, gives a single entry per CDR3 protein. This sample yields about 14,000 distinct CDR3 sequences, of which 7.3% are seen a single time; about 1.5% belongs to the top ten. The input for sequencing was PBMCs, either bulk or a sorted T-cell subset (CD4+, CD8+, memory, or dextramer-sorted; not recorded which), taken on the day of the yellow fever booster vaccination. This receptor was taken from a man aged 18 to 30 who received the YFV17D yellow fever vaccine. The chain recombines TRBV9 with TRBJ2-3; a weak D match, TRBD2 (5 bases). The CDR3 nucleotides read TGTGCCAGCAGCGTCCCGGGGAGCACAGATACGCAGTATTTT. Translated: CASSVPGSTDTQYF.